This T cell receptor beta chain was sequenced for a study of blood T cell dynamics during melanoma immunotherapy. Repertoires were generated with immunoSEQ multiplex PCR, while TCRdb's copy carries only in-frame clones and drops some. The table records 15,000 to 20,000 clones, approximately 90% of them present only once. This CDR3 has 15 residues. V trimming: 4 bases; J trimming: 5 bases; junction bases outside the gene matches: 9. Germline loops: CDR1 SGHDT, CDR2 YYEEEE. Concerning this clone itself: Antigen unknown.

Study-wide findings and caveats: At W3, later disease-control patients showed bifurcated PBMC repertoire changes, unlike progressors.

Time point meaning: pre-treatment baseline. The sample consisted of blood, taken from a patient treated with checkpoint blockade. The rearrangement joins TRBV5-6 to TRBJ1-1; 9 nucleotides match TRBD1. This receptor was obtained from a human donor with melanoma. Written as DNA, the CDR3 is TGTGCCAGCAGCACCGGGACAGGGTGGAAAACTGAAGCTTTCTTT. Its translation: CASSTGTGWKTEAFF.